This T cell receptor beta chain was recorded in a study of beta chain features in type 1 diabetes. Looking at the study overall: Age, gender, cell numbers and subset yield matched between patients and controls.

This clone was observed at least ten times. V lost 6 bases, J lost 6 bases, and 17 bases lay in between. The CDR3 contains 13 residues. The germline V gene encodes CDR1 SQVTM and CDR2 ANQGSEA. The whole isolated RNA underwent reverse transcription, so sequencing captured expressed TCRB transcripts. The table came from immunoSEQ multiplex PCR; TCRdb's copy has only in-frame clones and leaves some out. The sample contains over 150,000 clones, around 8% of which appear only once. This clonotype was obtained from a man younger than 30 in good health. The chain is built from TRBV29-1 and TRBJ1-1, with D possibly TRBD1 on 5 matching bases. Sequenced sample: central memory CD4+ T cells from blood. CDR3 sequence reads: CSVYSPGGAEAFF. In DNA, the CDR3 is TGCAGCGTCTACTCCCCGGGGGGAGCTGAAGCTTTCTTT.